Below are 23 T cell receptor beta chains sequenced from a single sample in a study of blood T cell repertoires in COVID-19. The protocol was immunoSEQ multiplex PCR, while the TCRdb copy is restricted to in-frame clones and leaves out a portion. The sample lists about 280,000 clones; roughly 88% were seen once. The material sequenced was peripheral blood. These receptors originate from a man younger than 35 with active or convalescent COVID-19.

This sequence joins TRBV19 and TRBJ1-4; TRBD1 agrees at 8 bases. This CDR3 contains 14 residues. Germline CDR1 is LNHDA and CDR2 is SQIVND (reference sequence). V gave up 6 bases and J gave up 8 bases; unmatched junction bases: 8. The CDR3 spells CASSSRGLEEKLFF. CDR3 bases: TGTGCCAGTAGCAGCAGGGGGCTAGAGGAAAAACTGTTTTTT.

The chain uses TRBV27 and TRBJ2-7, with 9 bases aligning to TRBD1. Germline V gene lookup returns CDR1 MNHEY and CDR2 SMNVEV (reference sequence). Trimming took 5 bases from V and 6 from J; bases not matched to a gene: 14. The length of the CDR3 is 16 residues. CDR3: CASSPNLWDREFEQYF. CDR3 nucleotides: TGTGCCAGCAGTCCTAACTTGTGGGACAGGGAGTTCGAGCAGTACTTC.

The chain carries TRBV10-3 and TRBJ2-1, with D maybe TRBD2 (6 bases). This CDR3 region has 18 residues. V was pared by 0 bases and J by 3 bases, with 18 bases between. From germline, CDR1 is ENHRY and CDR2 SYGVKD. The CDR3 loop is CAISESSGIGIYYNEQFF. CDR3 nucleotide sequence: TGTGCCATCAGTGAGTCTAGCGGTATTGGAATATACTACAATGAGCAGTTCTTC.

The V call is TRBV10-3, the J call TRBJ1-2, with 10 bases identical to TRBD1. The CDR3 runs 15 residues. Losses at the gene ends were 9 bases for V and 7 bases for J; bases not matched to a gene: 14. Germline V lookup: CDR1 ENHRY, CDR2 SYGVKD. CDR3 nucleotides: TGTGCCATTTGGGGAGCCGGGACAGGGGAATTTGGCTACACCTTC. Protein sequence: CAIWGAGTGEFGYTF.

The table lists this clone with a count of one. This chain uses TRBV6-2 or TRBV6-3 with TRBJ1-4; 7 positions agree with TRBD1. With V trimmed by 2 bases and J by 0 bases, 0 bases remained unmatched. This CDR3 region has 15 residues. Germline V CDR1 and CDR2: MNHEY, SVGEGT. The chain's CDR3 is CASSYGTATNEKLFF. DNA for the CDR3: TGTGCCAGCAGTTACGGGACAGCAACTAATGAAAAACTGTTTTTT.

V usage is TRBV7-9 and J usage is TRBJ2-6; the D is unclear. The CDR3 covers 14 residues. Germline values: CDR1 SEHNR, CDR2 FQNEAQ (reference sequence). V was trimmed by 5 bases and J by 1 base, leaving 6 bases between them. CDR3: CASSRVSGANVLTF. CDR3 in DNA: TGTGCCAGCAGCCGGGTATCTGGGGCCAACGTCCTGACTTTC.

The rearrangement joins TRBV27 to TRBJ2-3; 8 bases agree with TRBD2. The CDR3 length is 16 residues. With V trimmed by 2 bases and J by 4 bases, 8 bases remained unmatched. Germline assignment: CDR1 MNHEY and CDR2 SMNVEV (reference sequence). CDR3 sequence (DNA): TGTGCCAGCAGTTTAAACCGGGGGGGCTATTCAGATACGCAGTATTTT. Residues: CASSLNRGGYSDTQYF.

The chain joins TRBV19 to TRBJ2-1; D is ambiguous. CDR1 is LNHDA, CDR2 SQIVND, per germline (reference sequence). The CDR3 sequence is 15 residues long. Trimming stripped 1 base from V and 6 bases from J, with 13 bases between. This CDR3 reads CASSIAHAAPNEQFF. In DNA form, the CDR3 reads TGTGCCAGTAGTATAGCTCACGCGGCACCCAATGAGCAGTTCTTC.

This chain uses TRBV5-1 with TRBJ2-3; D gene unclear. The CDR3 has 13 residues. Trimming pared 3 bases from V and 2 bases from J, leaving 7 bases between. CDR1 SGHRS and CDR2 YFSETQ come from the germline V gene. The CDR3 DNA reads TGCGCCAGCAGCTCCTACCCCACAGATACGCAGTATTTT. It yields the protein CASSSYPTDTQYF.

The V gene is TRBV7-9, the J gene TRBJ1-2; 8 bases line up with TRBD1. Trimming at V came to 5 bases and at J to 4 bases, leaving 12 bases not matched to a gene. The CDR3 runs 16 residues. The germline V gene encodes CDR1 SEHNR and CDR2 FQNEAQ (reference sequence). The CDR3 nucleotides read TGTGCCAGCAGCCCCGGAGGACAGGGTCTGATCTATGGCTACACCTTC. The encoded protein is CASSPGGQGLIYGYTF. Full variable domain (rest looked up from reference TRBV7-9 and TRBJ1-2): DTGVSQNPRHKITKRGQNVTFRCDPISEHNRLYWYRQTLGQGPEFLTYFQNEAQLEKSRLLSDRFSAERPKGSFSTLEIQRTEQGDSAMYLCASSPGGQGLIYGYTFGSGTRLTVV.

The J gene is TRBJ2-7, the V gene TRBV7-8; 9 bases are shared with TRBD1. Trimming took 5 bases from V and 2 from J; bases not matched to a gene: 10. The CDR3 extends over 16 amino acids. In germline, CDR1 is SGHVS, CDR2 FQNEAQ. CDR3 amino acids: CASSQEQGAPPYEQYF. The DNA of the CDR3 is TGTGCCAGCAGCCAAGAACAGGGGGCGCCCCCCTACGAGCAGTACTTC.

V and J are TRBV6-2 or TRBV6-3 and TRBJ1-2, with D perhaps matching TRBD1 (5 bases). The germline gives CDR1 MNHEY, CDR2 SVGEGT. The CDR3 is made up of 15 amino acids. V was cut by 2 bases and J by 7 bases, with 17 bases left in between. The CDR3: CASSYRGMSDPGYTF. Here the CDR3 DNA reads TGTGCCAGCAGTTACAGGGGTATGAGTGATCCTGGCTACACCTTC.

The chain is built from TRBV6-1 and TRBJ2-7; 8 bases map to TRBD2. Germline lookup yields CDR1 MNHNS and CDR2 SASEGT. The junction had 9 bases not matched to a gene; V was cut back by 3 bases and J by 2 bases. CDR3 length: 16 residues. The CDR3, as DNA: TGTGCCAGCAGTGAGGTTACGCGGGGGGCAACCTACGAGCAGTACTTC. Its protein is CASSEVTRGATYEQYF.

This clone was seen only once. The rearrangement uses TRBV11-2 and TRBJ2-7; TRBD1 matches at 7 bases. Unmatched junction bases numbered 6, after V lost 0 bases and J lost 4 bases. Germline CDR1 SGHAT, CDR2 FQNNGV. This CDR3 is 15 amino acids long. CDR3 protein: CASSLEQGGIYEQYF. The CDR3 DNA reads as TGTGCCAGCAGCTTAGAACAAGGGGGCATTTACGAGCAGTACTTC.

The chain links TRBV7-2 to TRBJ2-7; tentatively, D is TRBD2 (7 bases). Between the trimmed V and J ends, which lost 0 bases and 7 bases, there was a span of 10 bases. Germline loops: CDR1 SGHTA, CDR2 FQGNSA. CDR3 size: 13 residues. CDR3 protein: CASSLAGGLEQYF. CDR3 nucleotides: TGTGCCAGCAGCTTAGCGGGGGGGCTTGAGCAGTACTTC.

The V gene is TRBV7-8, the J gene TRBJ2-7; D possibly corresponds to TRBD1 (6 bases). From germline, CDR1 is SGHVS and CDR2 FQNEAQ. The CDR3 runs to 17 residues. V was pared by 7 bases and J by 3 bases, with 25 bases between. CDR3 in amino acids: CASIGTRGGRRIYEQYF. The DNA of the CDR3 is TGTGCCAGCATCGGGACAAGGGGCGGGCGACGAATCTACGAGCAGTACTTC. Together with reference TRBV7-8 and TRBJ2-7, the CDR3 gives the full variable domain: GAGVSQSPRYKVAKRGQDVALRCDPISGHVSLFWYQQALGQGPEFLTYFQNEAQLDKSGLPSDRFFAERPEGSVSTLKIQRTQQEDSAVYLCASIGTRGGRRIYEQYFGPGTRLTVT.

This rearrangement joins TRBV4-2 to TRBJ1-1; tentatively, D is TRBD1 (6 bases). CDR3 length: 16 residues. CDR1 and CDR2 from the germline V gene are LGHNA and YNFKEQ. Trimming shortened V by 1 base and J by 0 bases, and 12 bases separated the two germline ends. This CDR3 reads CASSQVGGGLNTEAFF. The CDR3 DNA follows: TGTGCCAGCAGCCAAGTTGGCGGGGGGCTGAACACTGAAGCTTTCTTT.

The chain has TRBV11-3 and TRBJ1-3; 7 bases agree with TRBD1. This CDR3 is built from 13 residues. Germline CDR1 reads SGHNT; CDR2 reads YENEEA. V was pared by 3 bases and J by 4 bases, with 0 bases of the junction left unmatched. CDR3 sequence (DNA): TGTGCCAGCAGCTTGGACAGGGGAAACACCATATATTTT. Translating gives CASSLDRGNTIYF.

The V gene is TRBV9, the J gene TRBJ2-1; D might be TRBD2 (6 bases). The ends were cut back, 2 bases at V and 5 bases at J, with 8 bases in the middle. The length of the CDR3 is 13 residues. Germline CDR1 reads SGDLS; CDR2 reads YYNGEE. This chain's CDR3 is CASSVRGNNEQFF. DNA of the CDR3: TGTGCCAGCAGCGTGCGCGGGAACAATGAGCAGTTCTTC.

V and J are TRBV9 and TRBJ2-1; perhaps TRBD1 as D (5 bases). The germline V and J ends were trimmed by 0 bases and 6 bases, with 13 bases remaining between them. The CDR3 spans 15 residues. Germline CDR1 SGDLS, CDR2 YYNGEE. CDR3 region: CASSVEVGQGNEQFF. CDR3 nucleotides: TGTGCCAGCAGCGTAGAAGTGGGGCAGGGCAATGAGCAGTTCTTC.

This clone was detected once. This sequence joins TRBV15 and TRBJ2-2, with 8 positions matching TRBD2. This CDR3 spans 18 amino acids. After removal of 3 bases from V and 0 bases from J, the junction contained 9 bases not matched to a gene. Germline lookup yields CDR1 LNHNV and CDR2 YYDKDF (reference sequence). The CDR3 DNA follows: TGTGCCACCAGCAGCATATTCAGCGGGGGCCCGAACACCGGGGAGCTGTTTTTT. Its translation: CATSSIFSGGPNTGELFF.

The rearrangement links TRBV19 to TRBJ2-3; 7 bases agree with TRBD2. Unmatched junction bases numbered 10, after V lost 0 bases and J lost 4 bases. The CDR3 loop spans 17 amino acids. Germline V gene lookup returns CDR1 LNHDA and CDR2 SQIVND (reference sequence). This chain's CDR3 is CASSIESPPSGADTQYF. CDR3 bases: TGTGCCAGTAGTATAGAATCCCCGCCCAGCGGGGCAGATACGCAGTATTTT.

V gene TRBV13 combines with J gene TRBJ2-2; maybe TRBD1 (6 bases). CDR1 is PRHDT, CDR2 FYEKMQ, per germline (reference sequence). CDR3 length: 16 amino acids. Trimming removed 1 base at V and 2 bases at J, with 11 bases between. For the CDR3, the DNA is TGTGCCAGCAGCTTAGTGCCAGGGGAAAACACCGGGGAGCTGTTTTTT. The encoded protein is CASSLVPGENTGELFF.